Each of the 3 T cell receptor beta chains below was sequenced from the same sample in a study of OX40 agonist ivuxolimab in advanced cancers. TCRdb keeps only in-frame clones here, not all; method: immunoSEQ multiplex PCR. The sample lists 70,000 or so clones; approximately 89% were seen once. The sequences come from CD4+ or CD8+ T cells sorted from blood, collected in a trial of the OX40 agonist ivuxolimab. These receptors were taken from an adult with an advanced solid tumor such as melanoma, head and neck, liver or kidney cancer.

The chain joins TRBV5-4 to TRBJ1-1; the D gene is possibly TRBD1 (5 bases). Trimming removed 1 base at V and 6 bases at J, with 13 bases between. Per the germline V gene, CDR1 is SGHNT and CDR2 is YYREEE (reference sequence). This CDR3 comprises 14 residues. The CDR3 nucleotides read TGTGCCAGCAGCTTGCCGACACAAGGGGCTGAAGCTTTCTTT. Protein: CASSLPTQGAEAFF. Drawing the rest from reference TRBV5-4 and TRBJ1-1, the complete variable domain is ETGVTQSPTHLIKTRGQQVTLRCSSQSGHNTVSWYQQALGQGPQFIFQYYREEENGRGNFPPRFSGLQFPNYSSELNVNALELDDSALYLCASSLPTQGAEAFFGQGTRLTVV.

This clone was seen a single time. The chain is built from TRBV6-6 and TRBJ1-1; the D gene is possibly TRBD1 (5 bases). CDR3 length equals 15 residues. The germline V and J ends were trimmed by 0 bases and 1 base, with 9 bases remaining between them. CDR1 is MNHNY and CDR2 is SVGAGI in the germline V gene (reference sequence). The CDR3 nucleotides are TGTGCCAGCAGTTACTCGGGTCAGGGGAACACTGAAGCTTTCTTT. This codes for CASSYSGQGNTEAFF.

The V gene is TRBV5-5, the J gene TRBJ1-2, with 9 nucleotides matching TRBD1. Germline assignment: CDR1 SGHKS and CDR2 YYEKEE (reference sequence). The CDR3 is 15 amino acids. V trimming: 4 bases; J trimming: 4 bases; junction bases outside the gene matches: 8. Written as DNA, the CDR3 is TGTGCCAGCAGCCTGGGACAGGGAGGGGGCTATGGCTACACCTTC. As protein: CASSLGQGGGYGYTF. The complete variable domain, with remaining parts taken from reference TRBV5-5 and TRBJ1-2, reads DAGVTQSPTHLIKTRGQQVTLRCSPISGHKSVSWYQQVLGQGPQFIFQYYEKEERGRGNFPDRFSARQFPNYSSELNVNALLLGDSALYLCASSLGQGGGYGYTFGSGTRLTVV.